The clone carrying this T cell receptor (beta chain) was counted many times. One entry per CDR3 protein, called by TCRdb with MiXCR from the 5' RACE reads. The table includes 200,000 to 300,000 distinct CDR3 sequences, more than 3.5% detected once. Germline V gene data show CDR1 as DFQATT and CDR2 as SNEGSKA (reference sequence). The CDR3 runs 17 residues. V trimming: 4 bases; J trimming: 4 bases; junction bases outside the gene matches: 8. This sample was taken from a study of T cells after yellow fever vaccination. Study summary: Preparation of the low-cell-number fractions used SMART-Seq v4 Ultra Low Input.

This rearrangement joins TRBV20-1 to TRBJ2-1, with TRBD2 matching over 15 bases. The sequencing here drew on PBMCs, taken 15 days after the yellow fever booster vaccination. This TCR came from a man aged 18 to 35 who received the YFV17D yellow fever vaccine. The CDR3 coding sequence is TGCAGTGCTACCTCAACCGGGACTAGCGGGGGGTACAATGAGCAGTTCTTC. Its protein is CSATSTGTSGGYNEQFF.